What follows are 9 T cell receptor beta chains derived from one specimen sequenced in a study of blood T cell repertoires in COVID-19. Profiling relied on immunoSEQ multiplex PCR, and the TCRdb table lists in-frame clones only, not all of them. Seen here are 250,000 to 350,000 clones, around 87% observed once, and the top ten hold about 2.2%. Sequencing was carried out using PBMCs or T cells enriched from blood (not recorded which). Receptors were obtained from a woman aged 18-29 years who had recovered from COVID-19.

V gene TRBV7-2 combines with J gene TRBJ2-3, with TRBD2 matching over 11 bases. The V gene's germline CDR1 is SGHTA and CDR2 FQGNSA. The CDR3 consists of 16 residues. The ends lost 2 bases at V and 6 bases at J; junction bases unmatched: 7. The CDR3 sequence is CASSLRVAGGSDTQYF. In nucleotides, the CDR3 is TGTGCCAGCAGCTTAAGGGTAGCGGGGGGGAGTGATACGCAGTATTTT. Looking up the rest from reference TRBV7-2 and TRBJ2-3 gives the full variable domain: GAGVSQSPSNKVTEKGKDVELRCDPISGHTALYWYRQSLGQGLEFLIYFQGNSAPDKSGLPSDRFSAERTGGSVSTLTIQRTQQEDSAVYLCASSLRVAGGSDTQYFGPGTRLTVL.

The chain is built from TRBV5-1 and TRBJ1-1; the D gene is possibly TRBD1 (6 bases). The CDR3 extends over 15 amino acids. V lost 0 bases to trimming and J lost 5 bases, with 14 bases between them. Germline CDR1 and CDR2: SGHRS and YFSETQ. The CDR3 protein is CASSLATGSITEAFF. In DNA, the CDR3 is TGCGCCAGCAGCTTGGCAACAGGGTCAATTACTGAAGCTTTCTTT.

The CDR3 bases are TGTGCCTGGAGTTTGGGCAGCTACGAGCAGTACTTC. Translated: CAWSLGSYEQYF. The genes are TRBV30 and TRBJ2-7; D gene uncertain. Trimming cost V 2 bases and J 3 bases, with 8 bases left between them. The CDR3 has 12 amino acids. Germline values: CDR1 GTSNPN, CDR2 SVGIG (reference sequence). Full variable domain (outside the CDR3, taken from reference TRBV30 and TRBJ2-7): SQTIHQWPATLVQPVGSPLSLECTVEGTSNPNLYWYRQAAGRGLQLLFYSVGIGQISSEVPQNLSASRPQDRQFILSSKKLLLSDSGFYLCAWSLGSYEQYFGPGTRLTVT.

The chain is built from TRBV4-1 and TRBJ2-7; D gene unclear. The V gene lost 2 bases and the J gene lost 0 bases, with 5 bases spanning the gap. This CDR3 has 13 residues. Germline-derived CDR1 and CDR2 are MGHRA and YSYEKL. The CDR3 nucleotides are TGCGCCAGCAGCCAACGTATCTCCTACGAGCAGTACTTC. Translated: CASSQRISYEQYF.

The rearrangement joins TRBV19 to TRBJ1-1, with 8 nucleotides matching TRBD1. Germline V lookup: CDR1 LNHDA, CDR2 SQIVND (reference sequence). This CDR3 comprises 15 residues. The V gene end was trimmed by 6 bases and the J gene end by 5 bases; junction bases not matched to a gene: 11. The CDR3: CASSRIQGVATEAFF. The DNA for the CDR3 is TGTGCCAGTAGCAGGATACAGGGGGTAGCGACTGAAGCTTTCTTT. Full variable domain (remainder filled in from reference TRBV19 and TRBJ1-1): DGGITQSPKYLFRKEGQNVTLSCEQNLNHDAMYWYRQDPGQGLRLIYYSQIVNDFQKGDIAEGYSVSREKKESFPLTVTSAQKNPTAFYLCASSRIQGVATEAFFGQGTRLTVV.

This rearrangement joins TRBV10-1 to TRBJ1-3, with D maybe TRBD1 (5 bases). V was pared by 10 bases and J by 1 base, with 17 bases between. The CDR3 sequence is 15 residues long. Per the germline V gene, CDR1 is WNHNN and CDR2 is SYGVQD (reference sequence). Written as DNA, the CDR3 is TGCGCCATAACACACGTAGGGACTTCTGGAAACACCATATATTTT. This sequence encodes CAITHVGTSGNTIYF.

The CDR3 nucleotides are TGTGCCAGCAGCCAGGAAGGACTAGCGGGGGTCACCGGGGAGCTGTTTTTT. Translated: CASSQEGLAGVTGELFF. V usage is TRBV4-2 and J usage is TRBJ2-2; TRBD2 matches at 13 bases. The CDR3 is 17 residues long. Germline trimming cut 3 bases from V and 4 bases from J; bases unmatched to any gene: 5. Germline assignment: CDR1 LGHNA and CDR2 YNFKEQ.

The CDR3 loop reads CASSPDWSSYEQYF. The DNA for the CDR3 is TGCGCCAGCAGCCCAGACTGGAGCTCCTACGAGCAGTACTTC. V usage is TRBV4-1 and J usage is TRBJ2-7; no clear D. The germline gives CDR1 MGHRA, CDR2 YSYEKL. The CDR3 has 14 residues. Deletions cut 4 bases from V and 0 bases from J, with 10 bases between.

This sequence joins TRBV5-1 and TRBJ1-4; no definite D call. The CDR3 spans 14 residues. Germline values: CDR1 SGHRS, CDR2 YFSETQ. The V gene lost 0 bases and the J gene lost 8 bases, with 11 bases spanning the gap. The CDR3 reads CASSLAGTGEKLFF. In DNA form, the CDR3 reads TGCGCCAGCAGCTTGGCCGGTACGGGAGAAAAACTGTTTTTT.